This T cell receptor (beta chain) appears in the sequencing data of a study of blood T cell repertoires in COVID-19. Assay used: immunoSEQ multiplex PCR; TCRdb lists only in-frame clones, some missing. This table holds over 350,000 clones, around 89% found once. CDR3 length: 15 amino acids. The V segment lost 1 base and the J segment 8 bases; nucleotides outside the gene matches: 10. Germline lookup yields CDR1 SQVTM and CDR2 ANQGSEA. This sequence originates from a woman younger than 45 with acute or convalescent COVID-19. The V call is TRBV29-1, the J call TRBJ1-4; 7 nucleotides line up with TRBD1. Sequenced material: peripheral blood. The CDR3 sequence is CSVEGVQGEGEKLFF. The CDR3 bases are TGCAGCGTTGAAGGGGTGCAGGGGGAAGGGGAAAAACTGTTTTTT.